This entry is about one T cell receptor beta chain. Its target is unknown. The data belong to a study of T cell responses to AZD1222 COVID-19 vaccine. Study-wide context: Second-dose timings of about 4 or about 12 weeks were pooled.

Study-wide points: The peak T cell response came first, and repertoires were sampled only after it.

The CDR3 is made up of 16 amino acids. Germline trimming cut 6 bases from V and 2 bases from J; bases unmatched to any gene: 12. Germline CDR1 is SGHRS and CDR2 is YFSETQ. The assay was immunoSEQ multiplex PCR, and TCRdb's table has in-frame clones only and misses some. Of 150,000 to 180,000 clones listed, about 92% are singletons. The sample was peripheral blood, taken on day 0 of AZD1222 vaccination. This sequence originates from an adult in good health. The gene calls are TRBV5-1 and TRBJ2-3, with 7 positions matching TRBD2. CDR3 region: CASTVPSGSLTDTQYF. The CDR3 DNA sequence: TGCGCCAGCACCGTGCCTAGCGGCTCCCTCACAGATACGCAGTATTTT.